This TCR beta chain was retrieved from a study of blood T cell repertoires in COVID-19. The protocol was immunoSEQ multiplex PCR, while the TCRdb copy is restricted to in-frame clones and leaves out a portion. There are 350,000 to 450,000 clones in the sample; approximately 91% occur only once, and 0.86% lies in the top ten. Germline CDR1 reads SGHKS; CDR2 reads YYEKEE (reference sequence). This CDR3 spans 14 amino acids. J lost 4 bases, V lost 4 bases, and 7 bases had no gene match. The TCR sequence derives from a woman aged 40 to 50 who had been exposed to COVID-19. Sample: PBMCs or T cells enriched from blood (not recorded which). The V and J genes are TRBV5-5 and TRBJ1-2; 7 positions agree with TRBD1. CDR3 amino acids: CASSPTTGTYGYTF. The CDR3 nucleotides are TGTGCCAGCAGCCCCACGACAGGGACCTATGGCTACACCTTC. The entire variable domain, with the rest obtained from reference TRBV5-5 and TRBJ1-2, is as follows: DAGVTQSPTHLIKTRGQQVTLRCSPISGHKSVSWYQQVLGQGPQFIFQYYEKEERGRGNFPDRFSARQFPNYSSELNVNALLLGDSALYLCASSPTTGTYGYTFGSGTRLTVV.